The 18 T cell receptor beta chains below were found in one sample sequenced in a study of Graves' ophthalmopathy and Graves' hyperthyroidism. RNA transcripts provided the template for amplifying TCR beta CDR3 regions. Second-round multiplex PCR came after first-round RT-PCR with HTBI primers. Using its own MiXCR run on the multiplex PCR reads, TCRdb lists one record per CDR3 protein. Of approximately 210,000 distinct CDR3 sequences in the sample, 20% to 25% were seen once. The sample was peripheral blood. The receptors were sampled from a woman between 45 and 60 years old with Graves' ophthalmopathy.

The chain links TRBV20-1 to TRBJ2-1; 16 bases are a match to TRBD2. J lost 8 bases, V lost 1 base, and 8 bases had no gene match. From germline, CDR1 is DFQATT and CDR2 SNEGSKA (reference sequence). This CDR3 spans 17 amino acids. DNA for the CDR3: TGCAGTGCTAGAGGATTTACGGGACTAGCGGGAGGGGATGAGCAGTTCTTC. Its translation: CSARGFTGLAGGDEQFF.

In its sample, this clonotype was seen many times. This chain uses TRBV2 with TRBJ2-7; weak D call: TRBD1 (6 bases). Per germline, CDR1 SNHLY and CDR2 FYNNEI. The CDR3 has 12 residues. V was trimmed by 6 bases and J by 5 bases, leaving 11 bases between them. The CDR3 loop is CASSVNRDEQYF. The CDR3 DNA reads as TGTGCCAGCAGCGTGAACAGGGACGAGCAGTACTTC.

This clonotype was observed a few times. This chain connects TRBV2 to TRBJ2-5; a weak D match, TRBD1 (5 bases). Trimming took 0 bases from V and 4 from J, leaving 9 bases between them. The CDR3 length is 14 residues. Germline V CDR1 and CDR2: SNHLY, FYNNEI. The CDR3 coding sequence is TGTGCCAGCAGTGAAGCCCACAGGATAGAGACCCAGTACTTC. Encoded protein: CASSEAHRIETQYF.

The rearrangement links TRBV3-1 to TRBJ1-1, with unresolved D. Deletions cut 3 bases from V and 6 bases from J, with 20 bases between. The CDR3 is 16 residues long. Germline CDR1 and CDR2: LGHDT and YNNKEL (reference sequence). The CDR3 DNA follows: TGTGCCAGCAGCCAGACGAGGATGATCAGGACCTCTGAAGCTTTCTTT. This encodes CASSQTRMIRTSEAFF.

For this clonotype: A read error may explain this, as a much larger clone is one base away. V is TRBV2 and J is TRBJ2-3; no reliable D call. CDR1 and CDR2 from the germline V gene are SNHLY and FYNNEI. CDR3 size: 12 residues. The CDR3 spells CARSEGPPGQYF. The CDR3 nucleotides are TGTGCCAGGAGTGAAGGCCCCCCGGGGCAGTATTTT.

V usage is TRBV5-1 and J usage is TRBJ2-7, with 11 nucleotides matching TRBD2. CDR3 length: 16 amino acids. The trim removed 6 bases at V and 5 bases at J, leaving 13 bases unmatched. Germline V gives CDR1 SGHRS, CDR2 YFSETQ. The CDR3 is CASKNSGRDLLDEQYF. CDR3 DNA sequence: TGCGCCAGCAAAAATAGCGGGAGGGATCTCCTGGACGAGCAGTACTTC.

This clonotype occurred many times. The chain combines TRBV6-1 with TRBJ2-7; D is uncertain. Germline CDR1 MNHNS, CDR2 SASEGT. Trimming left V 5 bases short and J 7 bases short, with 12 bases between. This CDR3 spans 12 amino acids. CDR3 nucleotides: TGTGCCAGCAGTCAAACCAGTCGGGAGCAGTACTTC. Amino acid sequence: CASSQTSREQYF.

The table lists this clonotype with many counts. V and J are TRBV12-5 and TRBJ1-1; 9 bases are shared with TRBD1. Germline V gene sequence: CDR1 LGHNT, CDR2 FRNRAP. V lost 3 bases, J lost 5 bases, and 4 bases stayed unmatched. The CDR3 is 14 residues long. The chain's CDR3 is CASGFGDRVTEAFF. DNA of the CDR3: TGTGCTAGTGGTTTCGGGGACAGGGTGACTGAAGCTTTCTTT.

This clonotype was observed many times. The rearrangement joins TRBV28 to TRBJ1-2; 8 positions agree with TRBD1. The CDR3 runs to 14 residues. Looked up from germline, CDR1 is MDHEN and CDR2 is SYDVKM. After removal of 7 bases from V and 6 bases from J, the junction contained 10 bases not matched to a gene. The CDR3 nucleotides are TGTGCCAGCACATGGACAGGGCCCTCCGATGGCTACACCTTC. This encodes CASTWTGPSDGYTF.

This clonotype has only one observation. The chain combines TRBV7-3 with TRBJ2-5; 8 bases align to TRBD1. CDR1 and CDR2 (germline): SGHTA, FQGTGA. The ends lost 5 bases at V and 3 bases at J; junction bases unmatched: 5. This CDR3 comprises 14 residues. CDR3 sequence reads: CASSQTGAEETQYF. In DNA, the CDR3 is TGTGCCAGCAGCCAGACAGGGGCTGAAGAGACCCAGTACTTC.

This clonotype was observed many times. DNA for the CDR3: TGCAGTGCTAGAGATCGTGGGGCTCTTTCCTACGAGCAGTACTTC. Its protein is CSARDRGALSYEQYF. The chain combines TRBV20-1 with TRBJ2-7; a weak D match, TRBD1 (5 bases). The CDR3 is 15 amino acids. The germline V and J ends were trimmed by 0 bases and 1 base, with 13 bases remaining between them. Germline CDR1 and CDR2: DFQATT and SNEGSKA (reference sequence).

This clonotype was picked up a small number of times. The V call is TRBV4-2, the J call TRBJ1-3; D not resolved. This CDR3 spans 16 amino acids. Germline V gene sequence: CDR1 LGHNA, CDR2 YNFKEQ. V was clipped by 0 bases and J by 7 bases, with 16 bases between them. The CDR3 DNA reads as TGTGCCAGCAGCCAAGAGAACAGTATTTTATCGAACACCATATATTTT. Protein product: CASSQENSILSNTIYF.

The rearrangement uses TRBV7-3 and TRBJ2-7; TRBD2 aligns across 7 bases. Germline V lookup: CDR1 SGHTA, CDR2 FQGTGA. This CDR3 contains 14 residues. Losses at the gene ends were 5 bases for V and 6 bases for J; bases not matched to a gene: 10. The CDR3 DNA follows: TGTGCCAGCAGCCTAGGACTAGGTGGGAGCGAGCAGTACTTC. Amino acids: CASSLGLGGSEQYF.

This clonotype was counted ten times or more. One end of the junction fails to match germline, which may point to a read error. The rearrangement links TRBV5-1 to TRBJ2-7, with D possibly matching TRBD1 (6 bases). The V gene's germline CDR1 is SGHRS and CDR2 YFSETQ. The CDR3 has 13 amino acids. The CDR3 spells CASSWGRGYEQYF. DNA for the CDR3: TGTGCCAGCAGTTGGGGCAGGGGCTACGAGCAGTACTTC.

This clonotype was picked up many times. V and J are TRBV2 and TRBJ1-2; no firm D call. This CDR3 contains 14 residues. V lost 2 bases and J lost 5, with 12 bases in between. The germline gives CDR1 SNHLY, CDR2 FYNNEI. The CDR3 loop is CASSEKGARYGYTF. The CDR3 DNA reads as TGTGCCAGCAGTGAAAAGGGAGCTCGGTATGGCTACACCTTC.

A note on this clonotype: A clone one base away is much larger, so this may be a read error. The V call is TRBV7-2, the J call TRBJ2-5; D not certain. V was cut by 8 bases and J by 4 bases, with 23 bases left in between. The germline CDR1 and CDR2 sequences are SGHTA and FQGNSA. CDR3 size: 16 residues. CDR3 loop: CASGSSGYPVLETQYF. The CDR3 DNA follows: TGTGCCAGCGGCTCCTCGGGCTACCCGGTTTTAGAGACCCAGTACTTC.

This clonotype occurred many times. The gene calls are TRBV6-5 and TRBJ2-1; 7 bases match TRBD2. Losses at the gene ends were 2 bases for V and 6 bases for J; bases not matched to a gene: 7. This CDR3 contains 15 residues. CDR1 is MNHEY and CDR2 is SVGAGI in the germline V gene. The CDR3 DNA follows: TGTGCCAGCAGTTACGGGGCGGGAGCTTCCAATGAGCAGTTCTTC. It encodes CASSYGAGASNEQFF.

Points on this clonotype: This may stem from a read error, because a much larger clone lies one nucleotide away. This chain uses TRBV6-2 or TRBV6-3 with TRBJ2-7; TRBD2 matches 9 bases. CDR1 MNHEY and CDR2 SVGEGT come from the germline V gene. CDR3 length: 13 residues. The CDR3 coding sequence is TGTGCCGGCAGTTCCGGGACTAGCAACGAGCAGTACTTC. It codes for CAGSSGTSNEQYF.